These 22 T cell receptor beta chains were all obtained from the same sample, sequenced in a study of regulatory T cells in long-lasting Graves disease. Noted time point: newly diagnosed GD, antithyroid drugs for less than 3 months. RNA from PBMCs was the source of the TCR library. Through Arm-PCR of CDR3 regions and iRepertoire HTBI primers, TCR beta libraries were built. TCRdb re-derived calls from the multiplex PCR reads in MiXCR, one entry per CDR3 protein. This sample carries 350,000 to 500,000 distinct CDR3 sequences, over 15% of them seen once, and the ten largest clones take roughly 23%. This sample was also put to use in a study of T cells in Graves' hyperthyroidism and ophthalmopathy.

The sample in question was peripheral blood mononuclear cells (PBMCs), obtained at new diagnosis, from a patient treated with antithyroid drugs. The receptor set was obtained from a woman under 30 with Graves disease.

This clonotype was observed at least ten times. This chain joins TRBV7-2 and TRBJ2-5; TRBD2 is a possible D gene (6 bases). Germline CDR1 reads SGHTA; CDR2 reads FQGNSA. CDR3 length: 15 residues. The V gene lost 3 bases and the J gene lost 5 bases, with 16 bases spanning the gap. The CDR3 DNA follows: TGTGCCAGCAGCTTTCGGGCGGAAGGAGGGGAGACCCAGTACTTC. This gives the protein CASSFRAEGGETQYF.

J is TRBJ2-1 and V is TRBV12-3 or TRBV12-4; 7 nucleotides align to TRBD1. The CDR3 has 16 residues. The V gene end was trimmed by 7 bases and the J gene end by 6 bases; junction bases not matched to a gene: 15. The CDR3 is CASTMWGDRAGNEQFF. Here the CDR3 DNA reads TGTGCCAGCACCATGTGGGGAGACAGGGCGGGCAATGAGCAGTTCTTC.

This clonotype was found many times. This sequence joins TRBV29-1 and TRBJ2-5; 10 nucleotides line up with TRBD2. The CDR3 consists of 16 residues. From germline, CDR1 is SQVTM and CDR2 ANQGSEA. V dropped 2 bases and J dropped 0; count of bases not matched to a gene: 6. The DNA for the CDR3 is TGCAGCGTTGAAACACTAGCGGGGCTGTACCAAGAGACCCAGTACTTC. It specifies CSVETLAGLYQETQYF.

This clonotype was seen a single time. The V call is TRBV6-1, the J call TRBJ2-3; TRBD2 aligns across 9 bases. The CDR3 spans 19 residues. The J segment lost 5 bases and the V segment lost 6 bases, leaving 21 bases of the junction unmatched. Germline assignment: CDR1 MNHNS and CDR2 SASEGT. CDR3 amino acids: CASSNPYSSGKEGRDTQYF. The CDR3 nucleotides read TGTGCCAGCAGCAACCCATACTCTAGCGGGAAGGAGGGAAGAGATACGCAGTATTTT.

This clonotype has ten or more counts. The chain has TRBV27 and TRBJ2-7, with D unresolved. This CDR3 has 14 amino acids. The V end lost 6 bases, the J end lost 2 bases, and 14 bases lay between the germline ends. Germline V lookup: CDR1 MNHEY, CDR2 SMNVEV (reference sequence). The CDR3 DNA sequence: TGTGCCAGCAGACTGCGGTCGAGAACCTACGAGCAGTACTTC. The encoded protein is CASRLRSRTYEQYF.

This clonotype was picked up many times. CDR3 loop: CASILAGSYNEQFF. CDR3 sequence (DNA): TGTGCCAGCATCCTAGCGGGTTCCTACAATGAGCAGTTCTTC. The V call is TRBV6-1, the J call TRBJ2-1; 8 bases line up with TRBD2. The junction had 3 bases not matched to a gene; V was cut back by 7 bases and J by 1 base. CDR3 size: 14 residues. Germline CDR1 is MNHNS and CDR2 is SASEGT.

This clonotype was counted a few times. This chain uses TRBV5-1 with TRBJ2-3, with D tentatively TRBD2 (5 bases). V was cut by 0 bases and J by 4 bases, with 12 bases left in between. The germline V gene encodes CDR1 SGHRS and CDR2 YFSETQ. The CDR3 has 15 residues. The CDR3 protein is CASSLGLAGSDTQYF. Here the CDR3 DNA reads TGCGCCAGCAGCTTGGGGCTAGCAGGATCAGATACGCAGTATTTT.

This clonotype was seen at least ten times. The chain carries TRBV7-3 and TRBJ2-1, with TRBD2 matching over 9 bases. Germline V gene sequence: CDR1 SGHTA, CDR2 FQGTGA. With V trimmed by 5 bases and J by 6 bases, 8 bases remained unmatched. The CDR3 contains 15 residues. The CDR3 DNA is TGTGCCAGCAGCCTGGCGGGAGGGCCTCGCAATGAGCAGTTCTTC. This gives the protein CASSLAGGPRNEQFF.

In its sample, this clonotype was seen a few times. The chain combines TRBV20-1 with TRBJ1-6; 7 bases agree with TRBD1. Unmatched junction bases numbered 8, after V lost 2 bases and J lost 7 bases. Germline values: CDR1 DFQATT, CDR2 SNEGSKA (reference sequence). The CDR3 extends over 15 amino acids. CDR3 region: CSARQAGTANSPLHF. The CDR3 nucleotides read TGCAGTGCTAGACAGGCCGGGACAGCAAATTCACCCCTCCACTTT.

This clonotype showed up many times. The chain joins TRBV18 to TRBJ2-7; 9 bases align to TRBD1. CDR1 is KGHSH, CDR2 LQKENI, per germline. V gave up 2 bases and J gave up 6 bases; unmatched junction bases: 5. The CDR3 loop spans 14 amino acids. The CDR3 loop is CASSPGQGRSEQYF. The DNA for the CDR3 is TGTGCCAGCTCACCAGGACAGGGGCGCAGCGAGCAGTACTTC.

This clonotype was counted ten times or more. The chain combines TRBV12-3 or TRBV12-4 with TRBJ2-7, with D possibly TRBD1 on 5 matching bases. This CDR3 is 14 amino acids long. V gave up 5 bases and J gave up 2 bases, with 13 bases separating them. The CDR3 sequence: CASSRTPTAYEQYF. The CDR3 nucleotides read TGTGCCAGCAGTCGGACACCGACGGCCTACGAGCAGTACTTC.

This clonotype was seen repeatedly, ten times or more. The chain carries TRBV29-1 and TRBJ2-3; 9 bases fit TRBD2. J gave up 0 bases and V 6 bases, and 10 bases lay outside the gene matches. The CDR3 runs 16 residues. Looked up from germline, CDR1 is SQVTM and CDR2 is ANQGSEA. The CDR3 region is CSVVNGLALSTDTQYF. The CDR3 DNA reads as TGCAGCGTGGTCAATGGACTAGCGCTTAGCACAGATACGCAGTATTTT.

The rearrangement joins TRBV18 to TRBJ2-7; 7 bases map to TRBD2. The CDR3 is 15 residues long. V shed 6 bases and J 6 bases; nucleotides not matched to a gene: 14. Germline lookup yields CDR1 KGHSH and CDR2 LQKENI. The CDR3 loop reads CASSPPTSELSEQYF. CDR3 bases: TGTGCCAGCTCGCCTCCTACTAGCGAGCTCTCCGAGCAGTACTTC.

This clonotype was counted at least ten times. The rearrangement joins TRBV20-1 to TRBJ2-5; perhaps D is TRBD1 or TRBD2 (5 bases each). The germline V gene has CDR1 DFQATT and CDR2 SNEGSKA (reference sequence). The germline V and J ends were trimmed by 3 bases and 5 bases, with 16 bases remaining between them. This CDR3 comprises 14 residues. The CDR3 sequence is CSASRDASRETQYF. Written as DNA, the CDR3 is TGCAGTGCTAGTCGGGACGCGAGTCGGGAGACCCAGTACTTC.

This clonotype was counted only a few times. The V gene is TRBV6-2 or TRBV6-3, the J gene TRBJ2-1; 13 nucleotides align to TRBD2. The length of the CDR3 is 17 residues. Germline trimming cut 7 bases from V and 0 bases from J; bases unmatched to any gene: 6. Germline V lookup: CDR1 MNHEY, CDR2 SVGEGT. The CDR3 DNA is TGTGCCAGCAATCCAGGACTAGCGGGAGTCTCCTACAATGAGCAGTTCTTC. Translation gives CASNPGLAGVSYNEQFF.

The rearrangement links TRBV6-1 to TRBJ2-4, with D tentatively TRBD1 (5 bases). Deletions cut 3 bases from V and 1 base from J, with 7 bases between. CDR3 size: 14 residues. The germline gives CDR1 MNHNS, CDR2 SASEGT. CDR3 in DNA: TGTGCCAGCAGTGACCCAGGGGCCAAAAACATTCAGTACTTC. Amino acid sequence: CASSDPGAKNIQYF.

This rearrangement joins TRBV30 to TRBJ1-5; unclear D gene. Between the trimmed V and J ends, which lost 4 bases and 6 bases, there was a span of 13 bases. The CDR3 length is 13 residues. Germline values: CDR1 GTSNPN, CDR2 SVGIG (reference sequence). CDR3: CAWNLGFGQPQHF. In DNA, the CDR3 is TGTGCCTGGAATTTGGGTTTTGGTCAGCCCCAGCATTTT.

The chain has TRBV6-1 and TRBJ2-1; no clear D. Germline V CDR1 and CDR2: MNHNS, SASEGT. Deletions cut 3 bases from V and 6 bases from J, with 15 bases between. The CDR3 covers 15 residues. The DNA of the CDR3 is TGTGCCAGCAGTGAGGAATCGTGGAAGGTCAATGAGCAGTTCTTC. Protein sequence: CASSEESWKVNEQFF.

The chain combines TRBV7-2 with TRBJ2-2; TRBD1 is a possible D gene (5 bases). The V gene lost 2 bases and the J gene lost 7 bases, with 14 bases spanning the gap. Germline lookup yields CDR1 SGHTA and CDR2 FQGNSA. The CDR3 length is 15 residues. CDR3 coding DNA: TGTGCCAGCAGCTTAACAGGACCCCCGGGCGGGGAGCTGTTTTTT. This gives the protein CASSLTGPPGGELFF.

This clonotype was picked up a small number of times. This chain joins TRBV6-2 or TRBV6-3 and TRBJ2-3, with a tentative D call TRBD2 (5 bases). V lost 6 bases and J 5 bases, leaving 12 bases between the germline ends. Germline values: CDR1 MNHEY, CDR2 SVGEGT. CDR3 length: 13 amino acids. CDR3 nucleotides: TGTGCCAGCAGAAGCGGCGTTCAAGATACGCAGTATTTT. As protein: CASRSGVQDTQYF.

This clonotype was found a few times. The CDR3 region is CASSTRLAGGPPSSYKGSYNEQFF. As DNA, the CDR3 is TGTGCCAGCAGCACTAGACTAGCGGGAGGGCCCCCAAGCTCCTACAAGGGTTCCTACAATGAGCAGTTCTTC. This sequence joins TRBV7-6 and TRBJ2-1; 14 positions match TRBD2. With 5 bases clipped from V and 1 base from J, the junction kept 25 bases outside the gene matches. CDR3 size: 24 residues. Germline lookup yields CDR1 SGHVS and CDR2 FNYEAQ.

About this clonotype itself: A read error may be the cause here, since a much bigger clone is one base away. The chain is built from TRBV30 and TRBJ2-3; 9 bases agree with TRBD2. Per the germline V gene, CDR1 is GTSNPN and CDR2 is SVGIG (reference sequence). The CDR3 length is 14 residues. CDR3 in DNA: TGTACCTGGAGTAGAGCGGGAGGAGTGGATACGCAGTATTTT. It encodes CTWSRAGGVDTQYF.